In this sample, the clone carrying this TCR beta chain turned up many times. What it recognizes is unknown. This beta chain slipped into a library made for alpha chains as a stray read, so its size is not meaningful. A single record per CDR3 protein comes from TCRdb applying MiXCR to the 5' RACE reads. The table lists about 7,800 distinct CDR3 sequences, over 7% of them singletons, with about 45% in the top ten. This entry belongs to a study of spatial heterogeneity in lung cancer. General observations from the study: Ubiquitous expanded tumor TCRs showed up in blood more at resection than follow-up.

The V end lost 0 bases, the J end lost 5 bases, and 11 bases lay between the germline ends. The CDR3 extends over 14 amino acids. Looked up from germline, CDR1 is SEHNR and CDR2 is FQNEAQ (reference sequence). Time point: sample taken at primary tumor resection. The sequenced material consisted of unsorted whole RNA from tumor, nontumor lung or frozen PBMC. The donor group consisted of 72 patients who had untreated, early-stage non-small cell lung cancer. The TCR was taken from a male donor with early-stage non-small cell lung cancer. The sequencing used PBMCs, collected at surgery. V and J are TRBV7-9 and TRBJ2-7; D is possibly TRBD2 (6 bases). CDR3 region: CASSLAGGPDEQYF. CDR3 in DNA: TGTGCCAGCAGCTTAGCGGGAGGACCTGACGAGCAGTACTTC.